A selection of T cell receptor beta chains follows, all from one sample in a study of cytomegalovirus exposure and HLA in healthy donors. Clones were read by immunoSEQ multiplex PCR, and TCRdb kept only the in-frame ones, dropping some. The table shows about 60,000 clones, with 65% to 85% occurring only once. Specimen: PBMCs. The receptor source for this set is a man aged 30 to 39 in good health and CMV-seronegative. CDR3s include the opening cysteine and the closing phenylalanine or tryptophan. Fields, in order: clone size, J gene, D gene, V gene, CDR3 protein, CDR3 DNA. A D gene is named only where the DNA matches it firmly. The size field is filled for only some rows; it gives once, few, many or a size class.

- TRBJ2-7 TRBD1 TRBV2 CASSGQGIYEQYF TGTGCCAGCAGTGGACAGGGAATATACGAGCAGTACTTC
- TRBJ2-7 TRBD2 TRBV13 CASSPDRGAYEQYF TGTGCCAGCAGCCCCGACCGGGGGGCCTACGAGCAGTACTTC
- TRBJ2-3 TRBD1 TRBV5-8 CASSWGTGTDTQYF TGTGCCAGCAGCTGGGGGACAGGCACAGATACGCAGTATTTT
- TRBJ2-1 TRBD1 TRBV6-5 CASSKDRGQEYEQFF TGTGCCAGCAGCAAGGACAGGGGTCAGGAATATGAGCAGTTCTTC
few TRBJ1-2 - TRBV2 CASSLQGTGGYTF TGTGCCAGCAGTCTACAGGGCACCGGGGGCTACACCTTC
- TRBJ2-7 - TRBV6-5 CASSYSAGTYEQYF TGTGCCAGCAGTTACTCGGCAGGGACCTACGAGCAGTACTTC
- TRBJ1-3 - TRBV25-1 CASRQENSGNTIYF TGTGCCAGCCGACAGGAGAACTCTGGAAACACCATATATTTT
- TRBJ2-2 TRBD1 TRBV4-1 CASSQEFRGGNTGELFF TGCGCCAGCAGCCAAGAATTCCGAGGGGGCAACACCGGGGAGCTGTTTTTT
- TRBJ1-1 TRBD1 TRBV4-2 CASSPGQGPLNTEAFF TGTGCCAGCAGCCCCGGACAGGGACCCTTGAACACTGAAGCTTTCTTT
- TRBJ2-7 TRBD1 TRBV5-1 CASSQDRIYEQYF TGCGCCAGCAGCCAGGACAGGATCTACGAGCAGTACTTC
- TRBJ2-5 TRBD1 TRBV6-5 CASSLQQGAETQYF TGTGCCAGCAGCCTACAACAGGGGGCAGAGACCCAGTACTTC
- TRBJ2-7 TRBD1 TRBV5-6 CASSPPGQLYEQYF TGTGCCAGCAGCCCGCCGGGACAGTTATACGAGCAGTACTTC
- TRBJ2-1 TRBD2 TRBV6-6 CASRQAGPWNEQFF TGTGCCAGCAGGCAAGCGGGGCCTTGGAATGAGCAGTTCTTC
once TRBJ2-1 - TRBV30 CAWGDTSSYNEQFF TGTGCCTGGGGGGACACGAGCTCCTACAATGAGCAGTTCTTC
few TRBJ2-1 - TRBV21-1 CASSKGATRFHEQFF TGTGCCAGCAGCAAGGGGGCTACAAGATTCCATGAGCAGTTCTTC
- TRBJ1-1 TRBD1 TRBV7-8 CASSLGRGRGDTEAFF TGTGCCAGCAGCTTAGGTAGGGGGCGTGGTGACACTGAAGCTTTCTTT
- TRBJ2-1 TRBD2 TRBV5-4 CASSSRTSGMYNEQFF TGTGCCAGCAGCTCGAGGACTAGCGGAATGTACAATGAGCAGTTCTTC
few TRBJ2-2 - TRBV7-9 CASSSPTEGDTGELFF TGTGCCAGCAGCTCGCCCACAGAGGGGGACACCGGGGAGCTGTTTTTT
few TRBJ2-1 - TRBV4-1 CASSQGRGGVANNEQFF TGCGCCAGCAGCCAAGGAAGGGGGGGAGTAGCTAACAATGAGCAGTTCTTC
once TRBJ1-2 - TRBV28 CASSIRVPGYTF TGTGCCAGCAGTATCAGGGTTCCCGGCTACACCTTC
- TRBJ2-2 TRBD1 TRBV5-1 CASSPGQGTGELFF TGCGCCAGCAGCCCGGGACAGGGGACCGGGGAGCTGTTTTTT
- TRBJ1-1 - TRBV2 CAIPGGAMNTEAFF TGTGCCATCCCGGGGGGGGCCATGAACACTGAAGCTTTCTTT
- TRBJ2-1 TRBD1 TRBV19 CASTDPGTGFNEQFF TGTGCCAGTACCGACCCCGGGACAGGGTTCAATGAGCAGTTCTTC
- TRBJ2-6 TRBD2 TRBV5-6 CASSLWGGRANVLTF TGTGCCAGCAGCTTGTGGGGGGGGAGGGCCAACGTCCTGACTTTC
- TRBJ2-5 TRBD1 TRBV5-1 CASSLGQGETQYF TGCGCCAGCAGCTTGGGACAGGGAGAGACCCAGTACTTC
- TRBJ2-7 - TRBV19 CASSSGPQGPEQYF TGTGCCAGTAGTTCCGGGCCCCAGGGCCCCGAGCAGTACTTC
- TRBJ2-7 TRBD2 TRBV10-3 CAISDPSGTSDEQYF TGTGCCATCAGTGATCCCAGCGGGACCTCTGACGAGCAGTACTTC
- TRBJ1-3 - TRBV5-1 CASSLVDSRLSGNTIYF TGCGCCAGCAGCTTGGTGGACAGTCGGCTCTCTGGAAACACCATATATTTT
- TRBJ1-5 - TRBV18 CASSPNEGESSPQHF TGTGCCAGCTCACCAAATGAAGGAGAAAGTTCGCCCCAGCATTTT
- TRBJ2-4 TRBD2 TRBV13 CASSLGTNRRAAKNIQYF TGTGCCAGCAGCCTCGGGACTAATAGGCGTGCTGCCAAAAACATTCAGTACTTC
- TRBJ2-2 TRBD1 TRBV5-1 CASSLGTGGYGELFF TGCGCCAGCAGCTTGGGGACAGGGGGATACGGGGAGCTGTTTTTT
- TRBJ2-1 - TRBV6-4 CASNLLLSSYNEQFF TGTGCCAGCAACCTATTGCTGAGCTCCTACAATGAGCAGTTCTTC